The entry below describes one TCR beta chain. Its specificity is not known. The sample belongs to a study of shared clonotypes between healthy human individuals. Study background: CD4 naive cells filled three plates per donor, CD4 memory three, CD8 naive two and CD8 memory one.

Whole-study findings and limits: A handful of donors held about 5% of naive CD4 clonotypes in common. Tissue TCR repertoires likely differ from these blood-only repertoires.

Terminally differentiated effector memory CD45RA+ cells were excluded from the naive CD8 cells, which were CD45RO-negative and positively selected for CCR7. Data came from immunoSEQ multiplex PCR; TCRdb stores just in-frame clones and leaves some out. Seen here are 550,000 to 650,000 clones, approximately 96% observed once, and the top ten hold 0.11%. The sequence came from a woman under 40 in good health. Sequenced material: naive CD8+ T cells sorted from blood.

For the CDR3, the DNA is TGTGCCAGCAGCTTGGACGGGAAGGCGGGCACTGAAGCTTTCTTT. Encoded protein: CASSLDGKAGTEAFF. The chain couples TRBV5-5 to TRBJ1-1; D is unresolved. This CDR3 contains 15 residues. CDR1 is SGHKS, CDR2 YYEKEE, per germline (reference sequence). Trimming took 0 bases from V and 4 from J, leaving 13 bases between them.